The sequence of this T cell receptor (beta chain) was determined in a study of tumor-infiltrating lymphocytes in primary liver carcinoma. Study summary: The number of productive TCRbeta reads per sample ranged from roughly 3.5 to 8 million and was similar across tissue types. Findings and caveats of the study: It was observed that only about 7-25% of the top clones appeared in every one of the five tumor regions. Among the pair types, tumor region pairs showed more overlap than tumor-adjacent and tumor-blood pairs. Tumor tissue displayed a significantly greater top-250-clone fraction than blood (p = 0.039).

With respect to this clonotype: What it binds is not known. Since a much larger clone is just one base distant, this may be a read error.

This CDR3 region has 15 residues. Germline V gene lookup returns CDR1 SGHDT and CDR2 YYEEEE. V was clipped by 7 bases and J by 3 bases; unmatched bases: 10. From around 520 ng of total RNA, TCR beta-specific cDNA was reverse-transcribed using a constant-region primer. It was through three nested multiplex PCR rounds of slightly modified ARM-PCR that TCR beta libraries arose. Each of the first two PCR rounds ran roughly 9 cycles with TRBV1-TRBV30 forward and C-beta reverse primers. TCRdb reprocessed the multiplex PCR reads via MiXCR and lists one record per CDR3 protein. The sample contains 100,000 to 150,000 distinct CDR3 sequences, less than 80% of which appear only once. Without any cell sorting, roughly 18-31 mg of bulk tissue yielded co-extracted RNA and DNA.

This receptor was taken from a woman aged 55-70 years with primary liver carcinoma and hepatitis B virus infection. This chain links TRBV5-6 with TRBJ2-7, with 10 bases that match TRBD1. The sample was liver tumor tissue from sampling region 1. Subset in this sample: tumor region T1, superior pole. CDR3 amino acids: CASGLLRDRGYEQYF. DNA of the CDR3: TGTGCCAGCGGCCTTCTTAGGGACAGGGGCTACGAGCAGTACTTC.